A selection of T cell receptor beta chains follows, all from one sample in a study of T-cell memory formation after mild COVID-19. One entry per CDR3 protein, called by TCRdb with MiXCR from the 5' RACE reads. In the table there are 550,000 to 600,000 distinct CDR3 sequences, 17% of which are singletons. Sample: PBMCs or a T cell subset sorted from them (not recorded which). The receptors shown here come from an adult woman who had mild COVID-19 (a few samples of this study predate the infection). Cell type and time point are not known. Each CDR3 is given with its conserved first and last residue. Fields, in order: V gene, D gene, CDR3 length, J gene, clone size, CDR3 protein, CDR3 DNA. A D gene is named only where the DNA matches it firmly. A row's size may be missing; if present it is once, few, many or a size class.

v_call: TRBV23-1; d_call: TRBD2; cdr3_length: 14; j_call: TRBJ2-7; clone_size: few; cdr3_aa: CASRSGRISYEQYF; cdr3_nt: TGCGCCAGTCGGAGCGGGAGGATCTCCTACGAGCAGTACTTC
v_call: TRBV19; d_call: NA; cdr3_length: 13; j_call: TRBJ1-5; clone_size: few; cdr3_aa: CASSISDSQPQHF; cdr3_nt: TGTGCCAGTAGTATCTCGGACAGCCAGCCCCAGCATTTT
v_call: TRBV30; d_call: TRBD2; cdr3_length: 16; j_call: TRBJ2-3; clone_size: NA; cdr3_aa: CAWNPLAGDRADTQYF; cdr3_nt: TGTGCCTGGAATCCACTAGCGGGAGATCGGGCAGATACGCAGTATTTT
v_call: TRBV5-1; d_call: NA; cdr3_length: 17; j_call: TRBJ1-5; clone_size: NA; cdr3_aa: CASSLDAVSHSNQPQHF; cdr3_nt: TGCGCCAGCAGCTTGGACGCGGTGTCCCATAGCAATCAGCCCCAGCATTTT
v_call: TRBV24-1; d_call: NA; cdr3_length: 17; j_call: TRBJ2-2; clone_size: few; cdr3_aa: CATSDSNRDLYTGELFF; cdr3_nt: TGTGCCACCAGTGATTCAAACCGGGACTTATACACCGGGGAGCTGTTTTTT
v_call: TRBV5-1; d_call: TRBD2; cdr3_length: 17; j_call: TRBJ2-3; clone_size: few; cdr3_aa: CASSMGKREFYTDTQYF; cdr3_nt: TGCGCCAGCAGCATGGGAAAGCGGGAGTTTTACACAGATACGCAGTATTTT
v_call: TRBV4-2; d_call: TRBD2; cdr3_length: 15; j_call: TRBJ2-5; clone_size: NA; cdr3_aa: CASSLIAGPQETQYF; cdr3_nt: TGTGCCAGCAGCCTAATAGCGGGACCCCAAGAGACCCAGTACTTC
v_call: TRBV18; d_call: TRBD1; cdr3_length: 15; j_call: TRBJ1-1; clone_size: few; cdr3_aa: CASSPSDRGLTEAFF; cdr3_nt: TGTGCCAGCTCACCTTCGGACAGGGGGCTGACTGAAGCTTTCTTT
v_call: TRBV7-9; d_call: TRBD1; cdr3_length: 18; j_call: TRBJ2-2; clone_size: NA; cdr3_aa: CASSSYPRTGGGTGELFF; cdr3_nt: TGTGCCAGCAGCTCCTATCCAAGGACAGGGGGAGGTACCGGGGAGCTGTTTTTT
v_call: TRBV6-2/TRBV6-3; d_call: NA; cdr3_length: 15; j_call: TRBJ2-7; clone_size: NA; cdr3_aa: CASSPGKGRSYEQYF; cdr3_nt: TGTGCCAGCAGTCCAGGGAAGGGCCGGAGCTACGAGCAGTACTTC
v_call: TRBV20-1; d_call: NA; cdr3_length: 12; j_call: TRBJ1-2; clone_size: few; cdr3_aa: CSARDSNYGYTF; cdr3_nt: TGCAGTGCTAGAGACTCTAACTATGGCTACACCTTC
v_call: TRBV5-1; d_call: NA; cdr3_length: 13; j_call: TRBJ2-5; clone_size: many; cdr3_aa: CASSLGDQETQYF; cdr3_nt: TGTGCCAGCAGCTTAGGGGATCAAGAGACCCAGTACTTC
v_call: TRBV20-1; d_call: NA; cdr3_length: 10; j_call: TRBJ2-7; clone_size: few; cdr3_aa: CSARSQEQYF; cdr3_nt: TGCAGTGCCCGCTCTCAGGAGCAGTACTTC
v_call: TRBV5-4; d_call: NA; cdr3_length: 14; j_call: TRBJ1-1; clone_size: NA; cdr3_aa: CASSFPDSGTEAFF; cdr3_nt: TGTGCCAGCAGCTTCCCGGACAGCGGGACTGAAGCTTTCTTT
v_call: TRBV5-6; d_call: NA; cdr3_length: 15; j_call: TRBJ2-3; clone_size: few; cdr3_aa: CASSLGQAPGNTQYF; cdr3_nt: TGTGCCAGCAGCTTGGGACAGGCCCCTGGAAATACGCAGTATTTT
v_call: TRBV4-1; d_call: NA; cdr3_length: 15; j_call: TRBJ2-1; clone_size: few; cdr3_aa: CASSQVRNGYNEQFF; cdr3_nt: TGCGCCAGCAGCCAAGTCCGAAACGGTTACAATGAGCAGTTCTTC
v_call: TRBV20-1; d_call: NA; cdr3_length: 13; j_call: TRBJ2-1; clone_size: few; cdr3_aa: CSAPGTGVNEQFF; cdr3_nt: TGCAGTGCGCCCGGGACGGGGGTCAATGAGCAGTTCTTC
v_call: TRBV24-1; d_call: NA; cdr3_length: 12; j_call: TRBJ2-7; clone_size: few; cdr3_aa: CATSDAGYEQYF; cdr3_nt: TGTGCCACCAGTGATGCGGGCTACGAGCAGTACTTC
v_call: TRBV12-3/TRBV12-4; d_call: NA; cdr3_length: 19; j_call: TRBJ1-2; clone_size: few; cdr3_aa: CASSPPIWGARRVSNGYTF; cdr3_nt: TGTGCCAGCAGTCCCCCCATATGGGGGGCTAGAAGGGTATCGAATGGCTACACCTTC
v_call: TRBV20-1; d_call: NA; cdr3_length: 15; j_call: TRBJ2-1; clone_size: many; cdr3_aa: CSATRQGRINNEQFF; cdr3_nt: TGCAGTGCTACCAGGCAGGGGCGAATTAACAATGAGCAGTTCTTC
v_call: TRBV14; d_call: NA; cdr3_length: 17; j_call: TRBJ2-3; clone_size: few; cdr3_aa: CASSQLGGEPWADTQYF; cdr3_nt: TGTGCCAGCAGCCAATTGGGCGGGGAGCCGTGGGCAGATACGCAGTATTTT
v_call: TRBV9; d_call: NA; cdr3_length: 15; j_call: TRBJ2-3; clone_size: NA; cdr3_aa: CASSVDAGYTDTQYF; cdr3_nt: TGTGCCAGCAGCGTAGATGCGGGTTACACAGATACGCAGTATTTT
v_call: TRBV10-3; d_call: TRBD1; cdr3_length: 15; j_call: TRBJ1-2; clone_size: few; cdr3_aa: CAISDQLARGTGYTF; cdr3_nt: TGTGCCATCAGCGACCAACTCGCCAGGGGGACCGGCTACACCTTC
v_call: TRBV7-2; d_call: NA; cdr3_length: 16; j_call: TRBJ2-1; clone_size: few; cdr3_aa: CASSLAAYRSYNEQFF; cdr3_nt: TGTGCCAGCAGCTTAGCTGCCTATCGCTCCTACAATGAGCAGTTCTTC
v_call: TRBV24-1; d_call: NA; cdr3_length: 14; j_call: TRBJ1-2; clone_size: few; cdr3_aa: CATSDPSARDGYTF; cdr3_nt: TGTGCCACCAGTGATCCTTCGGCTCGGGATGGCTACACCTTC
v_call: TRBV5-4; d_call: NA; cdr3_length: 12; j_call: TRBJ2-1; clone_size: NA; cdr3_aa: CASSLKGYEQFF; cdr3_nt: TGTGCCAGCAGCTTGAAGGGTTATGAGCAGTTCTTC
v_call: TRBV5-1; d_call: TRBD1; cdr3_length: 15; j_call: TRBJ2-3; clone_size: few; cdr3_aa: CASSLTDRRTDTQYF; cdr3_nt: TGCGCCAGCAGTCTCACGGACAGGCGCACAGATACGCAGTATTTT
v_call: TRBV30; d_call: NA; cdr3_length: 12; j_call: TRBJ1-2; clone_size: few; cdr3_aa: CAWMQGNYGYTF; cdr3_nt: TGTGCCTGGATGCAGGGAAACTATGGCTACACCTTC
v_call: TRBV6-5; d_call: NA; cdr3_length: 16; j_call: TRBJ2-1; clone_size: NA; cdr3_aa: CASSYSGGEGHNEQFF; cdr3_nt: TGTGCCAGCAGTTACTCGGGGGGCGAGGGTCACAATGAGCAGTTCTTC
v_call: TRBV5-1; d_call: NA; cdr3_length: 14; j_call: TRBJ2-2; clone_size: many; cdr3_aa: CASSRQSNTGELFF; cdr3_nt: TGCGCCAGCAGCAGGCAAAGCAACACCGGGGAGCTGTTTTTT
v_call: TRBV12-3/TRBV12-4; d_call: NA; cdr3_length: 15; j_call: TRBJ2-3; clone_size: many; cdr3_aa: CASRRRIRGRDTQYF; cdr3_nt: TGTGCCAGCAGACGACGGATTCGGGGCCGAGATACGCAGTATTTT
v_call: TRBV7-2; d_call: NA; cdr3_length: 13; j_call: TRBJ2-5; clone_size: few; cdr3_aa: CASSLTPRGAQYF; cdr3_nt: TGTGCCAGCAGCTTGACCCCCAGGGGGGCCCAGTACTTC
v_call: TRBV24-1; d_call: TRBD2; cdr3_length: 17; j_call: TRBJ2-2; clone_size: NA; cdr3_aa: CATSDPTSGGTTGELFF; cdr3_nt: TGTGCCACCAGTGACCCCACTAGCGGGGGGACCACCGGGGAGCTGTTTTTT
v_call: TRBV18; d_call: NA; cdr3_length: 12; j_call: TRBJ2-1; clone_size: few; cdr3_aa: CASSPDSAEQFF; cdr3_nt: TGTGCCAGCTCGCCCGACTCCGCTGAGCAGTTCTTC
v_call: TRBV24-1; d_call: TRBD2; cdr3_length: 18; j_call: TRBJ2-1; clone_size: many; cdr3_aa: CATSDPSRTSGSYNEQFF; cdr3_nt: TGTGCCACCAGTGATCCAAGCCGGACTAGCGGGAGTTACAATGAGCAGTTCTTC
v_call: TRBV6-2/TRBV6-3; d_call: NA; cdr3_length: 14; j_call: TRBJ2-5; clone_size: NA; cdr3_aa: CASSYPTDEETQYF; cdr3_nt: TGTGCCAGCAGTTACCCCACGGACGAAGAGACCCAGTACTTC
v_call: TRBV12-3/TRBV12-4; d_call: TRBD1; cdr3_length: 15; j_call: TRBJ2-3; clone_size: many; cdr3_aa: CASRPNRGATDTQYF; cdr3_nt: TGTGCCAGCAGACCGAACAGGGGGGCCACAGATACGCAGTATTTT
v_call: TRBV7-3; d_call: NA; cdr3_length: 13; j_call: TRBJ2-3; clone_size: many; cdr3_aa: CASSAPGTDTQYF; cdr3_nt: TGTGCCAGCAGCGCCCCTGGGACAGATACGCAGTATTTT
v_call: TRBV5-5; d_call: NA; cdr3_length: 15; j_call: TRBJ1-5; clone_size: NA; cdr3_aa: CASSLAQYSNQPQHF; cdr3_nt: TGTGCCAGCAGCTTGGCTCAATATAGCAATCAGCCCCAGCATTTT
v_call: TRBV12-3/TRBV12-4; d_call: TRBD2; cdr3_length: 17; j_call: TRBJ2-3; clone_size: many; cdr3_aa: CASSLAPLAGRGDTQYF; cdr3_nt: TGTGCCAGCAGTTTAGCGCCTCTAGCGGGGAGGGGAGATACGCAGTATTTT
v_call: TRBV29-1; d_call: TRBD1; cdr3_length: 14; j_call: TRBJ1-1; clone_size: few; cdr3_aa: CSVVGQGAGTEAFF; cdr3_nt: TGCAGCGTTGTGGGACAGGGCGCGGGGACTGAAGCTTTCTTT
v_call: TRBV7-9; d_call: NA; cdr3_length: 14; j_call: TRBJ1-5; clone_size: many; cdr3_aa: CASSSSHGGQPQHF; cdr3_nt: TGTGCCAGCAGCTCGAGCCATGGAGGACAGCCCCAGCATTTT
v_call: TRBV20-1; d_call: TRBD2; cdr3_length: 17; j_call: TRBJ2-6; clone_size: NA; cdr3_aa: CSARVTSGGSGANVLTF; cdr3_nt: TGCAGTGCTAGAGTGACTAGCGGGGGCTCTGGGGCCAACGTCCTGACTTTC
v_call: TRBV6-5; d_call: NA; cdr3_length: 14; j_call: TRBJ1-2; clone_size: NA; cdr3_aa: CASSPTNRAGGYTF; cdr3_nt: TGTGCCAGCAGCCCGACCAACAGGGCTGGTGGCTACACCTTC
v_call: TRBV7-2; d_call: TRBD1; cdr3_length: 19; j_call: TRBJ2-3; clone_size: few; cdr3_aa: CASSLISSAGTGGTDTQYF; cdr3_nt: TGTGCCAGCAGCTTAATCTCCTCTGCCGGGACAGGGGGCACAGATACGCAGTATTTT